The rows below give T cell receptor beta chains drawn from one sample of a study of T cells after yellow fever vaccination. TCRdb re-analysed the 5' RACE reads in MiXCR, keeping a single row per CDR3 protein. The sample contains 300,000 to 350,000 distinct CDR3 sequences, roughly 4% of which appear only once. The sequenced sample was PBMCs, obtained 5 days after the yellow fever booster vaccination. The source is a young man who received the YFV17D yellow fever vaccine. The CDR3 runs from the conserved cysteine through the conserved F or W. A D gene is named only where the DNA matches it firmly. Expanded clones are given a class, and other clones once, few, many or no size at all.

CDR3aa: CASSTGGAADTQYF
CDR3nt: TGTGCCAGCAGCACCGGGGGGGCAGCAGATACGCAGTATTTT
v_gene: TRBV11-2
abundance: many
d_gene: TRBD2
j_gene: TRBJ2-3

CDR3aa: CASSFRTEPGGYTF
CDR3nt: TGTGCCAGCAGCTTCAGGACAGAACCAGGGGGCTACACCTTC
v_gene: TRBV7-9
abundance: few
d_gene: -
j_gene: TRBJ1-2

CDR3aa: CSVGRHTEAFF
CDR3nt: TGCAGCGTTGGGCGGCACACTGAAGCTTTCTTT
v_gene: TRBV29-1
abundance: -
d_gene: -
j_gene: TRBJ1-1

CDR3aa: CASSLYLTGGSGANVLTF
CDR3nt: TGCGCCAGCAGCTTGTATCTGACAGGAGGCTCTGGGGCCAACGTCCTGACTTTC
v_gene: TRBV5-1
abundance: many
d_gene: -
j_gene: TRBJ2-6

CDR3aa: CASSFRLGNQPQHF
CDR3nt: TGTGCCAGCAGTTTCCGTCTGGGCAATCAGCCCCAGCATTTT
v_gene: TRBV7-2
abundance: many
d_gene: -
j_gene: TRBJ1-5

CDR3aa: CASSENRGSTEAFF
CDR3nt: TGTGCCAGCAGTGAGAACAGGGGAAGCACTGAAGCTTTCTTT
v_gene: TRBV6-1
abundance: many
d_gene: TRBD1
j_gene: TRBJ1-1

CDR3aa: CASSGGEAFF
CDR3nt: TGTGCCAGCAGTGGGGGTGAAGCTTTCTTT
v_gene: TRBV25-1
abundance: -
d_gene: -
j_gene: TRBJ1-1

CDR3aa: CASSLEHTQYF
CDR3nt: TGCGCCAGCAGCTTGGAGCATACGCAGTATTTT
v_gene: TRBV5-1
abundance: many
d_gene: -
j_gene: TRBJ2-3

CDR3aa: CASSLGRTGRPGYTF
CDR3nt: TGTGCCAGCAGCCTAGGGAGGACAGGGAGGCCTGGCTACACCTTC
v_gene: TRBV28
abundance: few
d_gene: TRBD1
j_gene: TRBJ1-2

CDR3aa: CASLVGQGDTIYF
CDR3nt: TGTGCCAGCCTAGTCGGACAGGGGGACACCATATATTTT
v_gene: TRBV12-3/TRBV12-4
abundance: many
d_gene: TRBD1
j_gene: TRBJ1-3

CDR3aa: CASSLASGASSGANVLTF
CDR3nt: TGTGCCAGCAGCTTAGCATCAGGGGCGAGCTCTGGGGCCAACGTCCTGACTTTC
v_gene: TRBV7-2
abundance: few
d_gene: -
j_gene: TRBJ2-6

CDR3aa: CSVGANTEAFF
CDR3nt: TGCAGCGTTGGGGCGAACACTGAAGCTTTCTTT
v_gene: TRBV29-1
abundance: few
d_gene: -
j_gene: TRBJ1-1

CDR3aa: CASTRAADTDTQYF
CDR3nt: TGTGCCAGCACGAGGGCCGCCGACACAGATACGCAGTATTTT
v_gene: TRBV11-2
abundance: few
d_gene: -
j_gene: TRBJ2-3

CDR3aa: CASSSRLAGAYNEQFF
CDR3nt: TGTGCCAGCAGTTCTAGACTAGCGGGGGCCTACAATGAGCAGTTCTTC
v_gene: TRBV6-2/TRBV6-3
abundance: -
d_gene: TRBD2
j_gene: TRBJ2-1

CDR3aa: CASSLKGTSGDNEQFF
CDR3nt: TGTGCCAGCAGCTTAAAGGGGACTAGCGGGGACAATGAGCAGTTCTTC
v_gene: TRBV7-3
abundance: -
d_gene: TRBD2
j_gene: TRBJ2-1

CDR3aa: CASSWGRLLNSPLHF
CDR3nt: TGTGCCAGCAGTTGGGGTCGGCTTCTGAATTCACCCCTCCACTTT
v_gene: TRBV6-2/TRBV6-3
abundance: few
d_gene: -
j_gene: TRBJ1-6

CDR3aa: CASSVQPAPGELFF
CDR3nt: TGTGCCAGCAGCGTACAACCAGCCCCGGGGGAGCTGTTTTTT
v_gene: TRBV9
abundance: few
d_gene: -
j_gene: TRBJ2-2

CDR3aa: CASSQPTGISGNTIYF
CDR3nt: TGCGCCAGCAGCCAACCGACAGGGATCTCTGGAAACACCATATATTTT
v_gene: TRBV4-1
abundance: -
d_gene: TRBD1
j_gene: TRBJ1-3

CDR3aa: CASSTDRVVSEAFF
CDR3nt: TGCGCCAGCAGCACGGACAGGGTTGTATCTGAAGCTTTCTTT
v_gene: TRBV5-1
abundance: many
d_gene: TRBD1
j_gene: TRBJ1-1

CDR3aa: CASSEEKDLGGYTF
CDR3nt: TGCGCCAGCAGCGAAGAGAAGGACTTGGGCGGCTACACCTTC
v_gene: TRBV5-1
abundance: few
d_gene: -
j_gene: TRBJ1-2

CDR3aa: CAWSADRDTEAFF
CDR3nt: TGTGCCTGGAGCGCCGACAGAGACACTGAAGCTTTCTTT
v_gene: TRBV30
abundance: few
d_gene: -
j_gene: TRBJ1-1

CDR3aa: CASSLAGDTEAFF
CDR3nt: TGTGCCAGCAGTTTAGCAGGGGACACTGAAGCTTTCTTT
v_gene: TRBV5-1
abundance: many
d_gene: -
j_gene: TRBJ1-1

CDR3aa: CASSYGGRPDYGYTF
CDR3nt: TGTGCCAGCAGTTACGGGGGCAGGCCGGACTATGGCTACACCTTC
v_gene: TRBV6-5
abundance: -
d_gene: -
j_gene: TRBJ1-2

CDR3aa: CASSLVSLSSRNEQFF
CDR3nt: TGTGCCAGCAGCCTCGTTAGCTTGAGTTCCCGCAATGAGCAGTTCTTC
v_gene: TRBV7-2
abundance: many
d_gene: -
j_gene: TRBJ2-1

CDR3aa: CAWSGPNSGNTIYF
CDR3nt: TGTGCCTGGAGTGGCCCAAACTCAGGAAACACCATATATTTT
v_gene: TRBV30
abundance: few
d_gene: -
j_gene: TRBJ1-3

CDR3aa: CASRLSQNTEAFF
CDR3nt: TGTGCCAGCAGGCTGTCGCAGAACACTGAAGCTTTCTTT
v_gene: TRBV5-4
abundance: few
d_gene: -
j_gene: TRBJ1-1

CDR3aa: CASTSDRGATEAFF
CDR3nt: TGTGCCAGTACCTCAGACAGGGGTGCCACTGAAGCTTTCTTT
v_gene: TRBV19
abundance: few
d_gene: TRBD1
j_gene: TRBJ1-1

CDR3aa: CASSLEIYYGYTF
CDR3nt: TGTGCCAGCAGCTTAGAAATCTACTATGGCTACACCTTC
v_gene: TRBV7-9
abundance: many
d_gene: -
j_gene: TRBJ1-2

CDR3aa: CASSFGSFSSVDEQYF
CDR3nt: TGTGCCAGCAGCTTCGGATCCTTTTCATCTGTGGACGAGCAGTACTTC
v_gene: TRBV7-2
abundance: few
d_gene: -
j_gene: TRBJ2-7

CDR3aa: CASSSWTGETQYF
CDR3nt: TGTGCCAGCAGCTCGTGGACTGGGGAGACCCAGTACTTC
v_gene: TRBV7-8
abundance: -
d_gene: -
j_gene: TRBJ2-5

CDR3aa: CASTRGSSYNEQFF
CDR3nt: TGTGCCAGCACCCGGGGTAGCTCCTACAATGAGCAGTTCTTC
v_gene: TRBV12-3/TRBV12-4
abundance: -
d_gene: -
j_gene: TRBJ2-1

CDR3aa: CASRLGYTNEKLFF
CDR3nt: TGTGCCAGCAGGCTGGGGTACACTAATGAAAAACTGTTTTTT
v_gene: TRBV5-5
abundance: few
d_gene: -
j_gene: TRBJ1-4

CDR3aa: CSRFGENEETQYF
CDR3nt: TGCAGTCGATTCGGGGAAAACGAAGAGACCCAGTACTTC
v_gene: TRBV20-1
abundance: -
d_gene: -
j_gene: TRBJ2-5

CDR3aa: CASSQTGGAGNEQFF
CDR3nt: TGTGCCAGCAGCCAGACCGGGGGGGCCGGGAATGAGCAGTTCTTC
v_gene: TRBV7-3
abundance: many
d_gene: TRBD2
j_gene: TRBJ2-1

CDR3aa: CASGGGYTRSGNTIYF
CDR3nt: TGCGCCAGCGGGGGGGGGTACACTCGCTCTGGAAACACCATATATTTT
v_gene: TRBV10-2
abundance: few
d_gene: -
j_gene: TRBJ1-3

CDR3aa: CASSQETGGHYEQYF
CDR3nt: TGTGCCAGCAGCCAAGAGACAGGGGGCCACTACGAGCAGTACTTC
v_gene: TRBV4-2
abundance: -
d_gene: TRBD1
j_gene: TRBJ2-7

CDR3aa: CASSPPGGYWRGYTF
CDR3nt: TGTGCCAGCTCACCACCTGGAGGGTATTGGAGAGGCTACACCTTC
v_gene: TRBV18
abundance: few
d_gene: -
j_gene: TRBJ1-2

CDR3aa: CASSESQGPVFDTIYF
CDR3nt: TGTGCCAGCAGTGAATCCCAGGGCCCAGTTTTTGACACCATATATTTT
v_gene: TRBV25-1
abundance: many
d_gene: -
j_gene: TRBJ1-3

CDR3aa: CASSLVEPETEAFF
CDR3nt: TGTGCCAGCAGCTTAGTCGAGCCAGAGACTGAAGCTTTCTTT
v_gene: TRBV7-2
abundance: few
d_gene: -
j_gene: TRBJ1-1